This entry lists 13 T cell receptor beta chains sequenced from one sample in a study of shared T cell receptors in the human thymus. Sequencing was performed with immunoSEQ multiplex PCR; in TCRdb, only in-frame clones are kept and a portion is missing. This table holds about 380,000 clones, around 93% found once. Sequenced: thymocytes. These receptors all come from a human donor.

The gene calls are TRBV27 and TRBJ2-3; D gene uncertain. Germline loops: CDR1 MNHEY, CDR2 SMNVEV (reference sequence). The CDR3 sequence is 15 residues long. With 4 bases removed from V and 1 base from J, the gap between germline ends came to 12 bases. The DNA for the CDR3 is TGTGCCAGCAGTTGTAAAACGATGTGCACAGATACGCAGTATTTT. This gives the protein CASSCKTMCTDTQYF.

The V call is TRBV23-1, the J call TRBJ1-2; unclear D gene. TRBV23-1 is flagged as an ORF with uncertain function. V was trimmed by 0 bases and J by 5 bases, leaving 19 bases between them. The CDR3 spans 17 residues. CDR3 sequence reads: CASSQSISPDHFYGYTF. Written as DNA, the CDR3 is TGCGCCAGCAGTCAATCGATTTCGCCCGATCACTTTTATGGCTACACCTTC.

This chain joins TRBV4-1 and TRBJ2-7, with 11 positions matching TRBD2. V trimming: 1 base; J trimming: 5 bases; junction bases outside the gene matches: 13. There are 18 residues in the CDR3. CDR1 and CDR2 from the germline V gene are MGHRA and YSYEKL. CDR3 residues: CASSQGRIAGGLSHEQYF. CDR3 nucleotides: TGCGCCAGCAGCCAAGGACGTATAGCGGGAGGGTTATCTCACGAGCAGTACTTC.

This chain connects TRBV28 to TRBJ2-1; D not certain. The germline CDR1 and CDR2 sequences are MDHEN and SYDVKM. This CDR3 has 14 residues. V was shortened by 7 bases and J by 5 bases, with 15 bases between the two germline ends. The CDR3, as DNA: TGTGCCAGCAACGTACGGACCCCTGACAATGAGCAGTTCTTC. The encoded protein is CASNVRTPDNEQFF.

The CDR3: CATTGQPTKETQYF. CDR3 DNA sequence: TGTGCCACTACGGGACAGCCAACTAAAGAGACCCAGTACTTC. V usage is TRBV7-9 and J usage is TRBJ2-5; 7 bases are a match to TRBD1. J lost 3 bases, V lost 10 bases, and 11 bases had no gene match. CDR3 length equals 14 residues. Germline loops: CDR1 SEHNR, CDR2 FQNEAQ (reference sequence). The full variable domain, completed using reference TRBV7-9 and TRBJ2-5, is DTGVSQNPRHKITKRGQNVTFRCDPISEHNRLYWYRQTLGQGPEFLTYFQNEAQLEKSRLLSDRFSAERPKGSFSTLEIQRTEQGDSAMYLCATTGQPTKETQYFGPGTRLLVL.

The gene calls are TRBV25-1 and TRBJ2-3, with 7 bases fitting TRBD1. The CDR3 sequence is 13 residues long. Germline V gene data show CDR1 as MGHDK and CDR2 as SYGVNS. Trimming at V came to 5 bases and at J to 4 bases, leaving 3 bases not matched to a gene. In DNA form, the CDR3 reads TGTGCCAGCAGTTTAGGGGGCGCAGATACGCAGTATTTT. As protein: CASSLGGADTQYF.

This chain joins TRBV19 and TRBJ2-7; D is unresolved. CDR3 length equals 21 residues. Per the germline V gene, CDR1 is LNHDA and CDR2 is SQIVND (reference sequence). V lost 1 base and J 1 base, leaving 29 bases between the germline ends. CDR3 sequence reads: CASSIVMIKPDPVVSSYEQYF. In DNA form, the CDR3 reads TGTGCCAGTAGTATAGTTATGATCAAGCCGGACCCCGTGGTATCTTCCTACGAGCAGTACTTC.

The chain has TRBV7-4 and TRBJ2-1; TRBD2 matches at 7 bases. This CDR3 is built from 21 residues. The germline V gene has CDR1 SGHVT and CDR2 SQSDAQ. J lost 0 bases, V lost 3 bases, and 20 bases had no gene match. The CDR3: CASSFASGTPRENTSYNEQFF. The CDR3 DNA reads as TGTGCCAGCAGCTTCGCTAGCGGCACTCCACGGGAGAACACCTCCTACAATGAGCAGTTCTTC.

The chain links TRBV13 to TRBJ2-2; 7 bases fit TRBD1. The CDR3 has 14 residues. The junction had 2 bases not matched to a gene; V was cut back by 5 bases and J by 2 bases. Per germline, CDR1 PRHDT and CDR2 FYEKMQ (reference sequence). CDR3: CASSGTENTGELFF. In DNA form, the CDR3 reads TGTGCCAGCAGCGGGACAGAAAACACCGGGGAGCTGTTTTTT.

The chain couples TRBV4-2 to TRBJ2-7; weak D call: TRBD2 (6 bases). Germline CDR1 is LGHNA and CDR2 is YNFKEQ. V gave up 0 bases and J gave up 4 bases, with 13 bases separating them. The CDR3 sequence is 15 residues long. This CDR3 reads CASSQDGEDLYEQYF. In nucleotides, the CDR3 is TGTGCCAGCAGCCAAGATGGGGAGGATTTGTACGAGCAGTACTTC.

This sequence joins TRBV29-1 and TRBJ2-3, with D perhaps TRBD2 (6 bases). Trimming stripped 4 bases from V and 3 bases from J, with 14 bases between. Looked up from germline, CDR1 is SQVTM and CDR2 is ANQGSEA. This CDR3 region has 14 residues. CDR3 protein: CSVGASDTTDTQYF. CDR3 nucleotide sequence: TGCAGCGTTGGCGCTAGCGACACGACAGATACGCAGTATTTT.

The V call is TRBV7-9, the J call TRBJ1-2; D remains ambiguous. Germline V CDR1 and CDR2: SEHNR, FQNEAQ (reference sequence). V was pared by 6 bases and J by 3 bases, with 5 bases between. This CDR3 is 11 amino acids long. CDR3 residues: CASRRHYGYTF. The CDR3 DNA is TGTGCCAGCAGAAGGCACTATGGCTACACCTTC. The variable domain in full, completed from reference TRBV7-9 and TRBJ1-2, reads DTGVSQNPRHKITKRGQNVTFRCDPISEHNRLYWYRQTLGQGPEFLTYFQNEAQLEKSRLLSDRFSAERPKGSFSTLEIQRTEQGDSAMYLCASRRHYGYTFGSGTRLTVV.

CDR3 in amino acids: CASSEEGRGSYNEQFF. The CDR3 DNA is TGTGCCAGCAGTGAAGAAGGGCGGGGCTCCTACAATGAGCAGTTCTTC. The chain is built from TRBV6-1 and TRBJ2-1; weak D call: TRBD2 (6 bases). The CDR3 has 16 residues. In germline, CDR1 is MNHNS, CDR2 SASEGT. Trimming shortened V by 1 base and J by 0 bases, and 10 bases separated the two germline ends.